This T cell receptor beta chain was captured by sequencing in a study of OX40 agonist ivuxolimab in advanced cancers. Regarding the study in general: Ivuxolimab was an agonistic, fully human IgG2 monoclonal antibody directed against OX40 (CD134), a costimulatory receptor. Intravenous ivuxolimab was administered to patients every 2 weeks at six dose levels: 0.01, 0.1, 0.3, 1.5, 3 and 10 mg/kg. Among the 50 to 55 dose-escalation patients, around 19 had hepatocellular carcinoma, roughly 15 melanoma, 9 renal cell carcinoma and 9 head and neck cancer. In the dose-escalation cohort, more than 75% of patients were male, and the mean age was approximately 60 years, with a range of roughly 23 to 85. Prior anti-PD-1, anti-PD-L1 or anti-CTLA-4 therapy was permitted, and approximately 41% of dose-escalation patients had received checkpoint inhibitors. Partial responses were achieved by three dose-escalation patients, of whom one had hepatocellular carcinoma and two had cutaneous melanoma. Peripheral TCRbeta sequencing was intended to test whether TCR sequence diversity was altered and clonal T-cell expansion was caused by ivuxolimab. The paper covers the monotherapy dose-escalation part of the phase I ivuxolimab trial, which included N of about 56 patients.

The trim is 6 bases for V and 3 bases for J, with a gap of 18 bases between the germline ends. Including cysteine and phenylalanine, the CDR3 has 15 amino acids. Kept here is only the CDR3 DNA, which spans 45 bases and is read in frame from base 1. The germline V gene (reference sequence) sets CDR1 to MNHNY and CDR2 to SVGAGI. Genomic DNA was isolated from the sorted cells so that the TCRbeta CDR3 region could be sequenced. The immunoSEQ Assay was used for sequencing of TCRbeta CDR3 regions. In its TCRdb copy, this immuneACCESS table keeps in-frame sequences only and misses some clones. Where compared with another copy, unresolved V genes explain less than half of these, and the others have no known cause. Here the sample has some 38,000 clones; about nine tenths occur a single time. Around 43% of the sample belongs to the ten largest clones. General findings and caveats noted by the study authors: Low levels of normalized T-cell clonal expansion were also seen in some patients who did not respond. In partial responders in the 0.1-3.0 mg/kg groups, normalized peripheral clonal expansion was found to be among the lowest, especially among CD8+ T cells. Antigen specificity was not determined for the clonally expanded peripheral T cells. At doses of 0.1 to 3.0 mg/kg, clonal expansion of both CD4+ and CD8+ T cells in blood was seen between baseline and week 6. On average, CD8+ T cells showed more expanded clones than CD4+ T cells after ivuxolimab.

As for this clone: It has no known antigen specificity. No much larger clone exists at a distance of one base, and base qualities are not known.

Patients with a history of autoimmune disease or receiving systemic immunosuppression were excluded from the trial. Peripheral blood for TCR sequencing was collected from all dose cohorts at baseline, on cycle 4 day 1, and on cycle 7 day 1. The samples were drawn from a first-in-human, open-label, multicenter phase I dose-escalation trial of ivuxolimab. Adults with locally advanced or metastatic head and neck squamous cell, hepatocellular, melanoma or renal cell carcinoma were enrolled in the trial. CD4+ and CD8+ T cells were sorted separately from peripheral blood before TCR sequencing. The V and J genes are TRBV6-6 and TRBJ2-7, and possibly TRBD1, on 6 matching bases. The sequence derives from an adult with an advanced solid tumor such as melanoma, head and neck, liver or kidney cancer. The starting material was CD4+ or CD8+ T cells sorted from blood, obtained in a trial of the OX40 agonist ivuxolimab. The CDR3 region has the sequence CASRPKQGRSYEQYF. The DNA reads TGTGCCAGCAGACCCAAACAGGGTAGGAGCTACGAGCAGTACTTC.